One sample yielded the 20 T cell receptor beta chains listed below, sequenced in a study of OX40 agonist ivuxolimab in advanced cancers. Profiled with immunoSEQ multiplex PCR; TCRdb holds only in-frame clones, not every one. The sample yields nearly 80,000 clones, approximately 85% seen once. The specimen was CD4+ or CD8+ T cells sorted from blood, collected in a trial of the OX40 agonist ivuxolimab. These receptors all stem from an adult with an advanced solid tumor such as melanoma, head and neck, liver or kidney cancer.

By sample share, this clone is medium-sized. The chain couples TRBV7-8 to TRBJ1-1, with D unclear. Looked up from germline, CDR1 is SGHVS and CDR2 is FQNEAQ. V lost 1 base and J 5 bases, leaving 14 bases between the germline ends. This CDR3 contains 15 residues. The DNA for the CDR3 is TGTGCCAGCAGCTTAGTTTTCGGACTGTCGACTGAAGCTTTCTTT. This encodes CASSLVFGLSTEAFF. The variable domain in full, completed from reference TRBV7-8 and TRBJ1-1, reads GAGVSQSPRYKVAKRGQDVALRCDPISGHVSLFWYQQALGQGPEFLTYFQNEAQLDKSGLPSDRFFAERPEGSVSTLKIQRTQQEDSAVYLCASSLVFGLSTEAFFGQGTRLTVV.

CDR3 bases: TGTGCCAGCAGCTTTCCCCACACAGATACGCAGTATTTT. It translates to CASSFPHTDTQYF. This rearrangement joins TRBV7-2 to TRBJ2-3; D remains unclear. This CDR3 is built from 13 residues. The germline V and J ends were trimmed by 3 bases and 2 bases, with 6 bases remaining between them. Germline V gene sequence: CDR1 SGHTA, CDR2 FQGNSA.

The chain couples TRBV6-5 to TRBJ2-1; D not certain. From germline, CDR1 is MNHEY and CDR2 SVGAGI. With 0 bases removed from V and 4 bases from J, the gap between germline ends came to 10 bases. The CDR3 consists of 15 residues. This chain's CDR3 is CASSYSDPRYNEQFF. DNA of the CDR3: TGTGCCAGCAGTTACTCAGATCCCCGTTACAATGAGCAGTTCTTC.

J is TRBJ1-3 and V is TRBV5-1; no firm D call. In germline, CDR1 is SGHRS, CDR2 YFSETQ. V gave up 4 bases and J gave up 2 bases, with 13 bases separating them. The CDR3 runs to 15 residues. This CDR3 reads CASSGGGQPGNTIYF. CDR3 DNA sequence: TGCGCCAGCAGCGGAGGAGGTCAACCTGGAAACACCATATATTTT.

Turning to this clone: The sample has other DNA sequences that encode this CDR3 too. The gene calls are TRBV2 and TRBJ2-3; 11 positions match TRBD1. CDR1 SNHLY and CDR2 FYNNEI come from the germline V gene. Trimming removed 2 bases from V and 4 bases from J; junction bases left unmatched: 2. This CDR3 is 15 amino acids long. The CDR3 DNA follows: TGTGCCAGCAGTGAACAGGGACAGGGGGCAGATACGCAGTATTTT. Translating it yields CASSEQGQGADTQYF. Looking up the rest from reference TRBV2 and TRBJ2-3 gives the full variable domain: EPEVTQTPSHQVTQMGQEVILRCVPISNHLYFYWYRQILGQKVEFLVSFYNNEISEKSEIFDDQFSVERPDGSNFTLKIRSTKLEDSAMYFCASSEQGQGADTQYFGPGTRLTVL.

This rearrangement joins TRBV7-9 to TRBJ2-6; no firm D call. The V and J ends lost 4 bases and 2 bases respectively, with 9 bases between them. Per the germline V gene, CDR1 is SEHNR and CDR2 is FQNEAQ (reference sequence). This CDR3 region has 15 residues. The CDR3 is CASSSGRAGANVLTF. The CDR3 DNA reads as TGTGCCAGCAGCTCGGGTCGGGCTGGGGCCAACGTCCTGACTTTC. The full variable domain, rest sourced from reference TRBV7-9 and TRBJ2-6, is DTGVSQNPRHKITKRGQNVTFRCDPISEHNRLYWYRQTLGQGPEFLTYFQNEAQLEKSRLLSDRFSAERPKGSFSTLEIQRTEQGDSAMYLCASSSGRAGANVLTFGAGSRLTVL.

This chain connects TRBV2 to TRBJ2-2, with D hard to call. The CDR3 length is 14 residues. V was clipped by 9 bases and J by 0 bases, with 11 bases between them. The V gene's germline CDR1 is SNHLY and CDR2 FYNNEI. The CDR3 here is CASAGSSNTGELFF. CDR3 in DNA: TGTGCCAGTGCCGGCAGCTCGAACACCGGGGAGCTGTTTTTT.

The DNA for the CDR3 is TGTGCCAGCAGTGAAGTCCGCGGGAGCGGAGAGCAGTACTTC. Its protein product is CASSEVRGSGEQYF. The V and J genes are TRBV6-1 and TRBJ2-7, with 7 bases fitting TRBD2. Per germline, CDR1 MNHNS and CDR2 SASEGT. Trimming removed 1 base from V and 7 bases from J; junction bases left unmatched: 7. This CDR3 has 14 residues.

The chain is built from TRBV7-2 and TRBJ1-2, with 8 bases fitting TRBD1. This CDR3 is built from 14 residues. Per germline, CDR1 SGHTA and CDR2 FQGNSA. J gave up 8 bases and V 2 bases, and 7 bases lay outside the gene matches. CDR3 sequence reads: CASSLRRTGFGYTF. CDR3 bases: TGTGCCAGCAGCTTAAGGCGGACAGGGTTCGGCTACACCTTC.

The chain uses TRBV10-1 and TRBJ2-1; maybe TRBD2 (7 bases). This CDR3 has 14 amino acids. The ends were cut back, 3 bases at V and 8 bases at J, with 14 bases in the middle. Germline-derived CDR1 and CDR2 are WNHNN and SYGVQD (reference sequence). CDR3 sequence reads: CASSDVGGVHEQFF. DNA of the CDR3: TGCGCCAGCAGTGATGTAGGGGGGGTTCATGAGCAGTTCTTC.

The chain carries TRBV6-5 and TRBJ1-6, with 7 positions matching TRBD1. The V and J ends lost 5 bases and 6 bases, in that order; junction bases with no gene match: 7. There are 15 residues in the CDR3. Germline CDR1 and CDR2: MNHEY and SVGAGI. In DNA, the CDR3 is TGTGCCAGCAGTGTCATACAGGGGCCTAATTCACCCCTCCACTTT. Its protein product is CASSVIQGPNSPLHF.

The CDR3 loop reads CASSLAALSEQYF. CDR3 nucleotides: TGTGCCAGCAGCCTGGCGGCCCTCTCAGAGCAGTACTTC. The rearrangement uses TRBV11-2 and TRBJ2-7, with D uncertain. The CDR3 consists of 13 residues. Trimming stripped 5 bases from V and 7 bases from J, with 15 bases between. Per germline, CDR1 SGHAT and CDR2 FQNNGV. Full variable domain (rest looked up from reference TRBV11-2 and TRBJ2-7): EAGVAQSPRYKIIEKRQSVAFWCNPISGHATLYWYQQILGQGPKLLIQFQNNGVVDDSQLPKDRFSAERLKGVDSTLKIQPAKLEDSAVYLCASSLAALSEQYFGPGTRLTVT.

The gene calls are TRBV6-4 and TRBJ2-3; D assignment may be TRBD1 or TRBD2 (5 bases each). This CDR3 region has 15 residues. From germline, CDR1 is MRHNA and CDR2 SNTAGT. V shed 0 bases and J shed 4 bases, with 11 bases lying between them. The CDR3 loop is CASSDSGGISDTQYF. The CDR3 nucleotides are TGTGCCAGCAGTGACTCTGGGGGAATCTCAGATACGCAGTATTTT.

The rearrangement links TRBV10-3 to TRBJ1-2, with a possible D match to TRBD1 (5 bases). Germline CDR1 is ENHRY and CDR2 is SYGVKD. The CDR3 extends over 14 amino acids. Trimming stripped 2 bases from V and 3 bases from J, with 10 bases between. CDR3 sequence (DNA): TGTGCCATCAGTGAGGGGACGGATTACTATGGCTACACCTTC. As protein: CAISEGTDYYGYTF.

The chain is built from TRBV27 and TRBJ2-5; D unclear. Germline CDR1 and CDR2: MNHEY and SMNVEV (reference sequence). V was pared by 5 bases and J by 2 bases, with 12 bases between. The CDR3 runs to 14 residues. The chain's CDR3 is CASSNPPEQETQYF. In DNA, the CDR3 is TGTGCCAGCAGTAACCCTCCAGAACAAGAGACCCAGTACTTC.

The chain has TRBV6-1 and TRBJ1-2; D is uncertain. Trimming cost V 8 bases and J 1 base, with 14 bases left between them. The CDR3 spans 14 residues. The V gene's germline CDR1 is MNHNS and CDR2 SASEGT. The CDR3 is CASLTRGFNYGYTF. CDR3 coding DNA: TGTGCCAGCCTTACTCGGGGTTTTAACTATGGCTACACCTTC.

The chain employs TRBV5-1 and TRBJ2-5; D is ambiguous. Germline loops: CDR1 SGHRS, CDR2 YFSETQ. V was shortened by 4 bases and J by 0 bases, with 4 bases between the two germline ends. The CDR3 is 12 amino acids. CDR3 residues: CASSPHQETQYF. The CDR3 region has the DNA TGCGCCAGCAGCCCGCACCAAGAGACCCAGTACTTC.

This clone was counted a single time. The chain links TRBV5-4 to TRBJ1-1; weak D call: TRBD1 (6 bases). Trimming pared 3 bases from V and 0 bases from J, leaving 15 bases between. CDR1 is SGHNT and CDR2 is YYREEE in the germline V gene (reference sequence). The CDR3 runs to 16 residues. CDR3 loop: CASSSWGRHMNTEAFF. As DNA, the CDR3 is TGTGCCAGCAGCTCGTGGGGGCGCCATATGAACACTGAAGCTTTCTTT.

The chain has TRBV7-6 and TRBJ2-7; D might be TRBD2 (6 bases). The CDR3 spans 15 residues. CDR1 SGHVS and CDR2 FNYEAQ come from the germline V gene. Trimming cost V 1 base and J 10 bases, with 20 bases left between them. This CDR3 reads CASSLDGASDNKQYF. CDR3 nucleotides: TGTGCCAGCAGCTTAGATGGGGCTAGCGATAATAAACAGTACTTC.

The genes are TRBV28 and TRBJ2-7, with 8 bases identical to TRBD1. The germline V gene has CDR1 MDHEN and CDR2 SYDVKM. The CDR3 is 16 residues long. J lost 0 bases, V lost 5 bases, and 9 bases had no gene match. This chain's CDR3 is CASSIIGTGNSYEQYF. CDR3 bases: TGTGCCAGCAGTATAATCGGGACAGGCAACTCCTACGAGCAGTACTTC.